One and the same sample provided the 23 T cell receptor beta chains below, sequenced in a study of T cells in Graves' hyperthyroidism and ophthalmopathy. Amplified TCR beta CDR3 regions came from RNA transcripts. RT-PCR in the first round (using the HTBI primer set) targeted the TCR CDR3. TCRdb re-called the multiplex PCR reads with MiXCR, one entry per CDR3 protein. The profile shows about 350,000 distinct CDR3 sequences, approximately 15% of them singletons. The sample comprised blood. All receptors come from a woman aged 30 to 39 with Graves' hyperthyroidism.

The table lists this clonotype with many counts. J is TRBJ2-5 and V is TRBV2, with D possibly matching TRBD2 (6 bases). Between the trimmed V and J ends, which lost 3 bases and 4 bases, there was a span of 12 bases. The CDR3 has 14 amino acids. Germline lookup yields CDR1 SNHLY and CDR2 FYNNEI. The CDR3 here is CASSEDYRGETQYF. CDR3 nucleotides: TGTGCCAGCAGTGAGGACTACCGTGGAGAGACCCAGTACTTC. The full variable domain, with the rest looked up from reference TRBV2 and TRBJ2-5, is EPEVTQTPSHQVTQMGQEVILRCVPISNHLYFYWYRQILGQKVEFLVSFYNNEISEKSEIFDDQFSVERPDGSNFTLKIRSTKLEDSAMYFCASSEDYRGETQYFGPGTRLLVL.

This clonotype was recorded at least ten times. CDR3 DNA: TGTGCCAGCAGTCGCAACGGGGGGTTGCAGCGCGATACGCAGTATTTT. It translates to CASSRNGGLQRDTQYF. V is TRBV28 and J is TRBJ2-3, with 7 bases fitting TRBD2. V shed 5 bases and J 6 bases; nucleotides not matched to a gene: 14. Germline CDR1 and CDR2: MDHEN and SYDVKM. This CDR3 region has 16 residues.

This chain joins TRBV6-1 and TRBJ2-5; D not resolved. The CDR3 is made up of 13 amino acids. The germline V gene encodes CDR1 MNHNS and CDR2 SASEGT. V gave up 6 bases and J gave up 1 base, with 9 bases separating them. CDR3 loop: CASSRMTQETQYF. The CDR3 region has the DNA TGTGCCAGCAGCAGGATGACCCAAGAGACCCAGTACTTC.

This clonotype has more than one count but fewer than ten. The CDR3 region is CASSPGSLVYGYTF. CDR3 coding DNA: TGTGCCAGCTCACCGGGTTCACTTGTTTATGGCTACACCTTC. The chain recombines TRBV18 with TRBJ1-2; D not resolved. Germline CDR1 is KGHSH and CDR2 is LQKENI. The ends were cut back, 3 bases at V and 5 bases at J, with 13 bases in the middle. The CDR3 spans 14 residues. Full variable domain (outside the CDR3, taken from reference TRBV18 and TRBJ1-2): NAGVMQNPRHLVRRRGQEARLRCSPMKGHSHVYWYRQLPEEGLKFMVYLQKENIIDESGMPKERFSAEFPKEGPSILRIQQVVRGDSAAYFCASSPGSLVYGYTFGSGTRLTVV.

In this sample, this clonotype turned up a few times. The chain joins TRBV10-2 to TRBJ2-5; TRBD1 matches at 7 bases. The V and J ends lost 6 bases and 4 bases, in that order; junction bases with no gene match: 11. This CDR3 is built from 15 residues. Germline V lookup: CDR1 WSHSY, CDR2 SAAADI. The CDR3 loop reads CASRPGTSGGETQYF. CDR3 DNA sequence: TGCGCCAGCAGGCCCGGGACATCAGGGGGAGAGACCCAGTACTTC.

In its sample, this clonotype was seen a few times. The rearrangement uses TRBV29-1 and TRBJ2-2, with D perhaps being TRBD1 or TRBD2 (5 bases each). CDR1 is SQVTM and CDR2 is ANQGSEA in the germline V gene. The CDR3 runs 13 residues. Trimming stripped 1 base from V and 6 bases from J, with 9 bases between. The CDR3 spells CSVEGWGPGELFF. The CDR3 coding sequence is TGCAGCGTTGAAGGGTGGGGACCCGGGGAGCTGTTTTTT.

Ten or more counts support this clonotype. CDR3 in DNA: TGTGCCAGCAGTTTAAAAAGTAGGACTAGCGGGATTGAGCAGTTCTTC. Protein: CASSLKSRTSGIEQFF. The gene calls are TRBV27 and TRBJ2-1; TRBD2 matches at 12 bases. Germline assignment: CDR1 MNHEY and CDR2 SMNVEV (reference sequence). V lost 2 bases to trimming and J lost 9 bases; unmatched junction nucleotides: 8. There are 16 residues in the CDR3.

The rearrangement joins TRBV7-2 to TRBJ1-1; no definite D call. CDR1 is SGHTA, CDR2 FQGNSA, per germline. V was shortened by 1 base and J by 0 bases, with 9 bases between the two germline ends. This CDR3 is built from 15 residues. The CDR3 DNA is TGTGCCAGCAGCTTAGGGTACAGATTGAACACTGAAGCTTTCTTT. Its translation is CASSLGYRLNTEAFF.

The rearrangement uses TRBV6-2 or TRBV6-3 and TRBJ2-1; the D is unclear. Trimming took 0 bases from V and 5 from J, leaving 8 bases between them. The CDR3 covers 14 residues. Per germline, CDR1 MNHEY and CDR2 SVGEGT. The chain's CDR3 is CASSYSHRNNEQFF. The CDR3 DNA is TGTGCCAGCAGTTACTCGCACAGAAACAATGAGCAGTTCTTC.

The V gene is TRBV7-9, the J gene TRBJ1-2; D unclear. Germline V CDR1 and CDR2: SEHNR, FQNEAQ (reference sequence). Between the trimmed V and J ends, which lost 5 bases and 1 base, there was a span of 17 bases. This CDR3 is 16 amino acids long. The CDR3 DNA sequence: TGTGCCAGCAGCAGCAAGGTTGGGGTTTTTAACTATGGCTACACCTTC. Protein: CASSSKVGVFNYGYTF. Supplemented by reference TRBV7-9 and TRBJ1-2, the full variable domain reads DTGVSQNPRHKITKRGQNVTFRCDPISEHNRLYWYRQTLGQGPEFLTYFQNEAQLEKSRLLSDRFSAERPKGSFSTLEIQRTEQGDSAMYLCASSSKVGVFNYGYTFGSGTRLTVV.

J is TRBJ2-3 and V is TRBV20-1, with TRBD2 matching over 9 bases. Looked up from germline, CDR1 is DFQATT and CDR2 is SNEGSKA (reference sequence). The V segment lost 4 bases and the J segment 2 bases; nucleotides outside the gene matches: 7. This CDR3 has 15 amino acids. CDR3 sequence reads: CSAKLAGYATDTQYF. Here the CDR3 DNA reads TGCAGTGCTAAGCTAGCGGGATACGCCACAGATACGCAGTATTTT.

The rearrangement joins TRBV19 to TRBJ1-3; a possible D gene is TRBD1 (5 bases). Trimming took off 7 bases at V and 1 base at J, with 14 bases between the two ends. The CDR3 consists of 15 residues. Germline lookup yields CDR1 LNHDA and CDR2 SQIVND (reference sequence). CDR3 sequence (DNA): TGTGCCAGTACCTCGGACACGTCTTCTGGAAACACCATATATTTT. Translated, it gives CASTSDTSSGNTIYF.

CDR3 amino acids: CASSPRTEDYGYTF. CDR3 DNA sequence: TGTGCCAGCAGCCCCCGGACAGAAGACTATGGCTACACCTTC. The gene calls are TRBV9 and TRBJ1-2; D perhaps matches TRBD1 (6 bases). The CDR3 consists of 14 residues. Per germline, CDR1 SGDLS and CDR2 YYNGEE. V lost 4 bases and J lost 3, with 13 bases in between.

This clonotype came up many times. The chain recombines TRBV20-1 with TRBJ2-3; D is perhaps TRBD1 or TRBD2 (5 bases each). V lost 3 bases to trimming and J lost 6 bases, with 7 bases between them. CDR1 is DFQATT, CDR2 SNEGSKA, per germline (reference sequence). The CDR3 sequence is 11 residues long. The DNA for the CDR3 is TGCAGTGCTAGGTGGGGGGATACGCAGTATTTT. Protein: CSARWGDTQYF.

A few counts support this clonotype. The CDR3 bases are TGTGCCAGCAGCTTTAGGCAGGCGACGGCCACAGATACGCAGTATTTT. Residues: CASSFRQATATDTQYF. The V gene is TRBV11-2, the J gene TRBJ2-3; no clear D. Between the trimmed V and J ends, which lost 3 bases and 2 bases, there was a span of 15 bases. The CDR3 loop spans 16 amino acids. Germline V gene sequence: CDR1 SGHAT, CDR2 FQNNGV.

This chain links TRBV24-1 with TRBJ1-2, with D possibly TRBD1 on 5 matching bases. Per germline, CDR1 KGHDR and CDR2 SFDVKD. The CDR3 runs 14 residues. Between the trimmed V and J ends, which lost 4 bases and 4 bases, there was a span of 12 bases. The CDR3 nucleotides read TGTGCCACCAGTGACTTAGAGGGACCCTATGGCTACACCTTC. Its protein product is CATSDLEGPYGYTF.

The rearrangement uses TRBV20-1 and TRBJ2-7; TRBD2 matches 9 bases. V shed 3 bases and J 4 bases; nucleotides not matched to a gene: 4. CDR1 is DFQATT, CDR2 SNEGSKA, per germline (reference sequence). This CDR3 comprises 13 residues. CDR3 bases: TGCAGTGCTAGGAGCGGGAGGATGTACGAGCAGTACTTC. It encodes CSARSGRMYEQYF.

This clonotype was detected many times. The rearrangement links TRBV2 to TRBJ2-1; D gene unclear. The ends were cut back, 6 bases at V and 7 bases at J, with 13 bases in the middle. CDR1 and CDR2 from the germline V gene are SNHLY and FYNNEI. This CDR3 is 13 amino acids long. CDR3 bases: TGTGCCAGCAGGGGCTACCTCAAGAATGAGCAGTTCTTC. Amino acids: CASRGYLKNEQFF.

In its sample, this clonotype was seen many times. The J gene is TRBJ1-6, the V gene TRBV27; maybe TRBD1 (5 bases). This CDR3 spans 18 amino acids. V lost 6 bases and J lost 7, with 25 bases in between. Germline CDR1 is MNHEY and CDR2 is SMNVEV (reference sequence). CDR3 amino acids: CASSQTPGPGRTNSPLHF. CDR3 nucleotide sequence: TGTGCCAGCAGCCAAACGCCAGGGCCGGGGAGAACGAATTCACCCCTCCACTTT.

The CDR3 protein is CAWKKGSSYEQYF. The CDR3 coding sequence is TGTGCCTGGAAAAAGGGTAGCTCCTACGAGCAGTACTTC. The chain is built from TRBV30 and TRBJ2-7; no firm D call. CDR1 and CDR2 from the germline V gene are GTSNPN and SVGIG (reference sequence). V was pared by 4 bases and J by 0 bases, with 10 bases between. The CDR3 sequence is 13 residues long.

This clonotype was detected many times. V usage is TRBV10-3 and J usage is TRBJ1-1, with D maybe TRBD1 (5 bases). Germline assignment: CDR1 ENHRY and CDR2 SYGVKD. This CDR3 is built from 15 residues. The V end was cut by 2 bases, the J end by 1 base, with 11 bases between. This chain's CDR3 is CAISERLQGNTEAFF. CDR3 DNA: TGTGCCATCAGTGAGCGACTTCAGGGGAACACTGAAGCTTTCTTT.

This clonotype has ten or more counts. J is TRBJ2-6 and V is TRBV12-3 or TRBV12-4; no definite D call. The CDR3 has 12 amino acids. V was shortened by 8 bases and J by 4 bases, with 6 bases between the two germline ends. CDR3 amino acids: CASRLGANVLTF. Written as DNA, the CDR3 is TGTGCCAGCCGACTCGGGGCCAACGTCCTGACTTTC.

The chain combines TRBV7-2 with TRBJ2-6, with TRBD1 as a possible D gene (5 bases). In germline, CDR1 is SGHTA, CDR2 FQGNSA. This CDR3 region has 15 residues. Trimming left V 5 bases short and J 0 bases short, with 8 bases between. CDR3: CASSHRLSGANVLTF. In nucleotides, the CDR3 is TGTGCCAGCAGCCACAGGCTCTCTGGGGCCAACGTCCTGACTTTC.